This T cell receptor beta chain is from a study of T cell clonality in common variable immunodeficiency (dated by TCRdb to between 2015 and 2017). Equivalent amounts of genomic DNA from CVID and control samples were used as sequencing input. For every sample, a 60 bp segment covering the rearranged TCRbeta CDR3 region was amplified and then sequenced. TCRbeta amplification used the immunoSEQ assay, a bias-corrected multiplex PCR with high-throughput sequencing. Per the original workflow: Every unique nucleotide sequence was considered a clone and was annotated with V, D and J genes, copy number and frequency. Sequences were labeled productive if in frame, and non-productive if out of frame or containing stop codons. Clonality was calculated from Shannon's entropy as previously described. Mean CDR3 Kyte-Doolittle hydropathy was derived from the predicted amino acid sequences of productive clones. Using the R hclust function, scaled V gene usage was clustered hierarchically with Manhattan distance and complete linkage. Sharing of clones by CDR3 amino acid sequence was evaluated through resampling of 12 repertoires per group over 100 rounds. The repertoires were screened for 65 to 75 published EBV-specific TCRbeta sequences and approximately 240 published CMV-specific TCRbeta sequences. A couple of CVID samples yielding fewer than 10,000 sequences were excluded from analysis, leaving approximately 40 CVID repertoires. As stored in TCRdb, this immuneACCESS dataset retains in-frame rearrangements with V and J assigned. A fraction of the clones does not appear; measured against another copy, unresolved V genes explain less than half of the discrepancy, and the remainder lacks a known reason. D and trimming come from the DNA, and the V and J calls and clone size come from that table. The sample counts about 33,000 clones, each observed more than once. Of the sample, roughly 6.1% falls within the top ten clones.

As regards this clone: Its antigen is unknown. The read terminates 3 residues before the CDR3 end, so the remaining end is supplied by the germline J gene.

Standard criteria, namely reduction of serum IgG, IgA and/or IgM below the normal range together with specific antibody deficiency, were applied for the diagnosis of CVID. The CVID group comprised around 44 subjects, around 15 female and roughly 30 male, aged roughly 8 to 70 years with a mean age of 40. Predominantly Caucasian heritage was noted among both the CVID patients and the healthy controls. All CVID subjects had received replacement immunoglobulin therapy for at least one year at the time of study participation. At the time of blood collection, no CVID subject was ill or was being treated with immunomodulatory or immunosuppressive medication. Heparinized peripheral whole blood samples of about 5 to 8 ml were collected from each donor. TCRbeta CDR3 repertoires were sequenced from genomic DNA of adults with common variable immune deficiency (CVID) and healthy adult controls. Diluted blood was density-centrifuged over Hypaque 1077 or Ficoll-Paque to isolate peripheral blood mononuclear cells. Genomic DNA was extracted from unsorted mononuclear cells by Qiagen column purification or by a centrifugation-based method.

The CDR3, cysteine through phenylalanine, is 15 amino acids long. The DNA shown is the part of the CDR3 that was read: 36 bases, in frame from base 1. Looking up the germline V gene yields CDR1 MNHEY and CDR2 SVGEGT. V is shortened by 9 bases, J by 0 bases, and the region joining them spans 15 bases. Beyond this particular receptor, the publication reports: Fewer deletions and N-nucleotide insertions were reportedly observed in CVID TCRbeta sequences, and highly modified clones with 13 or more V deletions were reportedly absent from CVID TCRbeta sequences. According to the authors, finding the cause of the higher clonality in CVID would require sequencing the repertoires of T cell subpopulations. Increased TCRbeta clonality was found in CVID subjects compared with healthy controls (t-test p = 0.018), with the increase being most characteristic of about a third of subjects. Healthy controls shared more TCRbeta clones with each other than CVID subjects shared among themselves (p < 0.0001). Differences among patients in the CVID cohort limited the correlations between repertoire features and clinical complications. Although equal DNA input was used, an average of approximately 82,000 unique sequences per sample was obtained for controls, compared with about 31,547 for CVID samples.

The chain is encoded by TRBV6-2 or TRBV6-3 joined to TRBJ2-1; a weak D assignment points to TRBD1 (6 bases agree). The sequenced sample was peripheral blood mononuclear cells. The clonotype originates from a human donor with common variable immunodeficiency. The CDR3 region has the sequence CASNDRSSSYNEQFF. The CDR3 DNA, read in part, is TGTGCCAGTAACGACAGGTCAAGCTCCTACAATGAG.